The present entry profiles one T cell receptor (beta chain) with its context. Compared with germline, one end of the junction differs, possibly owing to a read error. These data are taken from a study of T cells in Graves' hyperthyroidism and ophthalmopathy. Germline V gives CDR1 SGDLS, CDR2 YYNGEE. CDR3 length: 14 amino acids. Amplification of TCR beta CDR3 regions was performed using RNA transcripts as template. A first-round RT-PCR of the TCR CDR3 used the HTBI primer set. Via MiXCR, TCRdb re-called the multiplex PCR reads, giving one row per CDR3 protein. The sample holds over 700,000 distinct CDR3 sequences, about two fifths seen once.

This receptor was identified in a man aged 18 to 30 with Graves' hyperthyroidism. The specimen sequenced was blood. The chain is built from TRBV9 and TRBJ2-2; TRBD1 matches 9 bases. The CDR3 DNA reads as TGTGCCAGCAACGACAGGGGGAACGCCGGGGAGCTGTTTTTT. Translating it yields CASNDRGNAGELFF. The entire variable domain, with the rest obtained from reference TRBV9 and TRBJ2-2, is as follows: DSGVTQTPKHLITATGQRVTLRCSPRSGDLSVYWYQQSLDQGLQFLIQYYNGEERAKGNILERFSAQQFPDLHSELNLSSLELGDSALYFCASNDRGNAGELFFGEGSRLTVL.